One and the same sample provided the 27 T cell receptor beta chains below, sequenced in a study of Ad26.COV2.S vaccination and SARS-CoV-2 variants. Profiling relied on immunoSEQ multiplex PCR, and the TCRdb table lists in-frame clones only, not all of them. The sample has about 350,000 clones; 88% are singletons. Treatment of the sample: 15 to 20 received Ad26.COV2.S at low or high dose, single or two shots; about five received placebo; per-sample allocation not given. The samples were gathered on day 63 after the first injection of vaccine or placebo. The material sequenced was peripheral blood, taken in a trial of Ad26.COV2.S vaccine versus placebo. These receptor sequences come from a person between 18 and 65 years old who received the Ad26.COV2.S COVID-19 vaccine or a placebo.

The CDR3 spells CASRGEMRADTQYF. The DNA for the CDR3 is TGTGCCAGCAGAGGGGAAATGAGGGCAGATACGCAGTATTTT. J is TRBJ2-3 and V is TRBV5-6; D is tentatively TRBD1 or TRBD2 (5 bases each). This CDR3 is 14 amino acids long. Germline CDR1 SGHDT, CDR2 YYEEEE. The ends were cut back, 5 bases at V and 4 bases at J, with 14 bases in the middle.

J is TRBJ1-5 and V is TRBV19, with D possibly being TRBD1 (6 bases). The CDR3 totals 14 residues. V was trimmed by 7 bases and J by 4 bases, leaving 14 bases between them. Germline CDR1 is LNHDA and CDR2 is SQIVND (reference sequence). DNA of the CDR3: TGTGCCAGTACCTCCACAGGGTTTAATCAGCCCCAGCATTTT. This encodes CASTSTGFNQPQHF.

The rearrangement uses TRBV6-5 and TRBJ1-6; 7 positions agree with TRBD1. Germline V lookup: CDR1 MNHEY, CDR2 SVGAGI. This CDR3 region has 14 residues. Trimming at V came to 6 bases and at J to 7 bases, leaving 6 bases not matched to a gene. CDR3 protein: CASRAGTENSPLHF. CDR3 nucleotide sequence: TGTGCCAGCAGAGCCGGGACAGAAAATTCACCCCTCCACTTT.

This chain links TRBV9 with TRBJ2-3, with 7 bases aligning to TRBD2. The CDR3 spans 12 residues. V gave up 10 bases and J gave up 2 bases; unmatched junction bases: 4. Germline V gene lookup returns CDR1 SGDLS and CDR2 YYNGEE. The CDR3 loop reads CASGGYTDTQYF. The CDR3 coding sequence is TGTGCCTCGGGGGGATACACAGATACGCAGTATTTT.

This clone was seen a handful of times. The rearrangement uses TRBV7-9 and TRBJ2-7, with a tentative D call TRBD1 (6 bases). This CDR3 spans 15 amino acids. V lost 3 bases and J lost 3, with 15 bases in between. The V gene's germline CDR1 is SEHNR and CDR2 FQNEAQ (reference sequence). Here the CDR3 DNA reads TGTGCCAGCAGCTTTGGGGGACACAAGAGCTACGAGCAGTACTTC. This translates into CASSFGGHKSYEQYF.

This chain links TRBV10-3 with TRBJ1-6, with D possibly TRBD1 on 6 matching bases. Deletions cut 2 bases from V and 7 bases from J, with 9 bases between. Germline CDR1 is ENHRY and CDR2 is SYGVKD. This CDR3 has 14 residues. In DNA, the CDR3 is TGTGCCATCAGTGAGGAAGGGACAAATTCACCCCTCCACTTT. Translated, it gives CAISEEGTNSPLHF.

The gene calls are TRBV5-1 and TRBJ1-4; possible D gene TRBD1, 5 bases. V was shortened by 4 bases and J by 8 bases, with 21 bases between the two germline ends. CDR3 length: 16 amino acids. The germline CDR1 and CDR2 sequences are SGHRS and YFSETQ. CDR3 DNA sequence: TGCGCCAGCAGCCGAATAGGGGACCCTGGGAGGGAAAAACTGTTTTTT. It codes for CASSRIGDPGREKLFF.

This chain connects TRBV5-1 to TRBJ2-2; TRBD2 is a possible D gene (6 bases). Trimming took off 5 bases at V and 7 bases at J, with 21 bases between the two ends. The CDR3 runs 16 residues. Germline V CDR1 and CDR2: SGHRS, YFSETQ. The CDR3 spells CASRGSQFSGHGELFF. CDR3 sequence (DNA): TGCGCCAGCAGAGGATCCCAGTTCAGCGGGCACGGGGAGCTGTTTTTT.

J is TRBJ2-7 and V is TRBV30, with TRBD2 matching 7 bases. In germline, CDR1 is GTSNPN, CDR2 SVGIG (reference sequence). This CDR3 is built from 12 residues. J gave up 8 bases and V 3 bases, and 7 bases lay outside the gene matches. The CDR3 region is CAWRELGGKQYF. CDR3 nucleotide sequence: TGTGCCTGGAGGGAGTTGGGGGGGAAGCAGTACTTC.

The chain combines TRBV18 with TRBJ1-1; D ambiguous. Germline CDR1 reads KGHSH; CDR2 reads LQKENI. The CDR3 is 16 residues long. V lost 6 bases, J lost 5 bases, and 22 bases lay in between. The CDR3 nucleotides read TGTGCCAGCTCCCTTCAGAGCGCGGGTGGAGGGACTGAAGCTTTCTTT. This codes for CASSLQSAGGGTEAFF.

The table lists this clone with a count of one. This rearrangement joins TRBV6-5 to TRBJ2-1; D is ambiguous. Germline CDR1 and CDR2: MNHEY and SVGAGI. This CDR3 contains 13 residues. V lost 10 bases, J lost 0 bases, and 10 bases lay in between. CDR3 amino acids: CATNPSSYNEQFF. The CDR3 nucleotides are TGTGCCACCAACCCGAGCTCCTACAATGAGCAGTTCTTC.

The CDR3 region has the DNA TGTGCCAGCAGCCCCATGGGGGAGGGGGACATCGTGACCCAGTACTTC. Residues: CASSPMGEGDIVTQYF. This rearrangement joins TRBV4-2 to TRBJ2-5; the D gene is possibly TRBD2 (7 bases). V lost 4 bases to trimming and J lost 7 bases, with 22 bases between them. The CDR3 extends over 16 amino acids. Germline CDR1 reads LGHNA; CDR2 reads YNFKEQ.

The chain uses TRBV5-4 and TRBJ1-1; 8 nucleotides align to TRBD1. This CDR3 has 16 residues. V was clipped by 1 base and J by 4 bases; unmatched bases: 9. The germline V gene encodes CDR1 SGHNT and CDR2 YYREEE (reference sequence). Here the CDR3 reads CASSLPQGAQGTEAFF. The CDR3 nucleotides are TGTGCCAGCAGCTTGCCTCAGGGGGCCCAGGGCACTGAAGCTTTCTTT. The whole variable domain, filled in from reference TRBV5-4 and TRBJ1-1, reads ETGVTQSPTHLIKTRGQQVTLRCSSQSGHNTVSWYQQALGQGPQFIFQYYREEENGRGNFPPRFSGLQFPNYSSELNVNALELDDSALYLCASSLPQGAQGTEAFFGQGTRLTVV.

The CDR3 DNA follows: TGTGCCAGCGCCATCAAAGCGGGGGGTACCACTGAAGCTTTCTTT. This codes for CASAIKAGGTTEAFF. The V gene is TRBV6-4, the J gene TRBJ1-1, with D maybe TRBD1 (5 bases). V shed 8 bases and J shed 4 bases, with 20 bases lying between them. The germline CDR1 and CDR2 sequences are MRHNA and SNTAGT. The CDR3 totals 15 residues.

Remarks on this clone: At one of its ends the junction is not consistent with the germline gene, which may arise from a read error. The V and J genes are TRBV7-3 and TRBJ2-7, with TRBD1 identical over 9 bases. Germline assignment: CDR1 SGHTA and CDR2 FQGTGA. This CDR3 is 14 amino acids long. As DNA, the CDR3 is TGTGCCAGCAGCATAACAGGGGGCAGCTACGAGCAGTACTTC. This sequence encodes CASSITGGSYEQYF.

This clone has a count of ten or more. The gene calls are TRBV6-5 and TRBJ1-3; no clear D. Germline V gene lookup returns CDR1 MNHEY and CDR2 SVGAGI. Trimming pared 4 bases from V and 2 bases from J, leaving 9 bases between. The CDR3 sequence is 14 residues long. CDR3 region: CASSLGTTGNTIYF. CDR3 coding DNA: TGTGCCAGCAGTTTAGGAACTACTGGAAACACCATATATTTT.

The chain joins TRBV30 to TRBJ2-1, with D maybe TRBD2 (6 bases). CDR1 GTSNPN and CDR2 SVGIG come from the germline V gene (reference sequence). This CDR3 comprises 11 residues. V lost 1 base, J lost 11 bases, and 9 bases lay in between. CDR3 protein: CAWSGRGQQFF. CDR3 sequence (DNA): TGTGCCTGGAGTGGGAGGGGCCAGCAGTTCTTC.

This clone was seen a single time. The rearrangement uses TRBV28 and TRBJ2-1; TRBD2 matches 12 bases. Germline V gene data show CDR1 as MDHEN and CDR2 as SYDVKM. The V segment lost 6 bases and the J segment 8 bases; nucleotides outside the gene matches: 23. CDR3 size: 20 residues. The CDR3 sequence: CASSSKSTSGRSPWTDEQFF. Written as DNA, the CDR3 is TGTGCCAGCAGCTCAAAATCGACTAGCGGGAGATCCCCATGGACGGATGAGCAGTTCTTC. The full variable domain, rest sourced from reference TRBV28 and TRBJ2-1, is DVKVTQSSRYLVKRTGEKVFLECVQDMDHENMFWYRQDPGLGLRLIYFSYDVKMKEKGDIPEGYSVSREKKERFSLILESASTNQTSMYLCASSSKSTSGRSPWTDEQFFGPGTRLTVL.

V usage is TRBV7-9 and J usage is TRBJ2-3; D not certain. V lost 0 bases, J lost 5 bases, and 15 bases lay in between. The CDR3 extends over 16 amino acids. Per the germline V gene, CDR1 is SEHNR and CDR2 is FQNEAQ (reference sequence). The CDR3 nucleotides are TGTGCCAGCAGCTTAGCGATCGGTGCAGGCGGAGATACGCAGTATTTT. Amino acids: CASSLAIGAGGDTQYF.

The chain carries TRBV7-3 and TRBJ2-1, with a possible D match to TRBD2 (6 bases). CDR3 length: 14 residues. Trimming shortened V by 7 bases and J by 5 bases, and 15 bases separated the two germline ends. CDR1 and CDR2 from the germline V gene are SGHTA and FQGTGA. In DNA, the CDR3 is TGTGCCAGCAACTTTGGGCGGGGAAACAATGAGCAGTTCTTC. Protein: CASNFGRGNNEQFF.

This rearrangement joins TRBV6-2 or TRBV6-3 to TRBJ1-2; no firm D call. Looked up from germline, CDR1 is MNHEY and CDR2 is SVGEGT. This CDR3 contains 12 residues. Trimming removed 2 bases from V and 5 bases from J, with 6 bases in between. CDR3 in amino acids: CASSYGVYGYTF. CDR3 DNA: TGTGCCAGCAGTTACGGCGTTTATGGCTACACCTTC.

This clone has more than one count but fewer than ten. J is TRBJ2-7 and V is TRBV13; D is unclear. The CDR3 has 13 residues. Germline V lookup: CDR1 PRHDT, CDR2 FYEKMQ (reference sequence). V was cut by 6 bases and J by 4 bases, with 13 bases left in between. CDR3 in amino acids: CASSLSPRYEQYF. The CDR3 DNA sequence: TGTGCCAGCAGTTTATCCCCAAGGTACGAGCAGTACTTC.

This chain links TRBV28 with TRBJ1-6; 7 bases agree with TRBD1. The CDR3 runs to 15 residues. The germline V gene encodes CDR1 MDHEN and CDR2 SYDVKM. With 1 base clipped from V and 6 bases from J, the junction kept 3 bases outside the gene matches. The CDR3 sequence: CASSLSGQTNSPLHF. The CDR3 region has the DNA TGTGCCAGCAGTTTATCGGGACAGACTAATTCACCCCTCCACTTT.

The rearrangement links TRBV25-1 to TRBJ1-3; D is unresolved. V lost 3 bases, J lost 0 bases, and 6 bases lay in between. This CDR3 comprises 14 residues. Germline lookup yields CDR1 MGHDK and CDR2 SYGVNS. In DNA form, the CDR3 reads TGTGCCAGCAGTGACTCGAGCTCTGGAAACACCATATATTTT. Translation: CASSDSSSGNTIYF. Using reference TRBV25-1 and TRBJ1-3 for the parts outside the CDR3, the full variable domain is EADIYQTPRYLVIGTGKKITLECSQTMGHDKMYWYQQDPGMELHLIHYSYGVNSTEKGDLSSESTVSRIRTEHFPLTLESARPSHTSQYLCASSDSSSGNTIYFGEGSWLTVV.

Here the CDR3 DNA reads TGTGCCAGTAGTATAAGGGACATTAACGAGCAGTACTTC. It codes for CASSIRDINEQYF. This chain connects TRBV19 to TRBJ2-7, with D possibly TRBD1 on 6 matching bases. The V gene's germline CDR1 is LNHDA and CDR2 SQIVND (reference sequence). Trimming removed 2 bases at V and 5 bases at J, with 10 bases between. This CDR3 has 13 amino acids.

The chain combines TRBV28 with TRBJ1-1, with 7 nucleotides matching TRBD1. Germline CDR1 MDHEN, CDR2 SYDVKM. The CDR3 extends over 15 amino acids. The ends lost 3 bases at V and 1 base at J; junction bases unmatched: 5. CDR3 sequence: CASSFSGGGNTEAFF. CDR3 in DNA: TGTGCCAGCAGTTTCTCAGGGGGTGGGAACACTGAAGCTTTCTTT.

The gene calls are TRBV2 and TRBJ1-1; D gene uncertain. This CDR3 contains 11 residues. From germline, CDR1 is SNHLY and CDR2 FYNNEI. The V end lost 3 bases, the J end lost 3 bases, and 2 bases lay between the germline ends. In nucleotides, the CDR3 is TGTGCCAGCAGTGAGGACACTGAAGCTTTCTTT. Protein sequence: CASSEDTEAFF.